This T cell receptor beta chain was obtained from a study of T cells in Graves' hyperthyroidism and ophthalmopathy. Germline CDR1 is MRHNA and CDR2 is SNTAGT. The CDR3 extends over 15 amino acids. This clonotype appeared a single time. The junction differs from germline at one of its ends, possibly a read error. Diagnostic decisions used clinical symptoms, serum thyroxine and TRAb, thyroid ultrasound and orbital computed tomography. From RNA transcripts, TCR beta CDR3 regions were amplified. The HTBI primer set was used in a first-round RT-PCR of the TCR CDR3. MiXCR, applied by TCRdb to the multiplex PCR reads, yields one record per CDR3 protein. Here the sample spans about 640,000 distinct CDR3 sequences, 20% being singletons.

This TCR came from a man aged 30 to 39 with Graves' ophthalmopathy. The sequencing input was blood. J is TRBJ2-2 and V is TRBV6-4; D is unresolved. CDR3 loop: CARSAFQRNTGELFF. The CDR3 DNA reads TGTGCCCGCAGTGCGTTCCAGCGGAACACCGGGGAGCTGTTTTTT.